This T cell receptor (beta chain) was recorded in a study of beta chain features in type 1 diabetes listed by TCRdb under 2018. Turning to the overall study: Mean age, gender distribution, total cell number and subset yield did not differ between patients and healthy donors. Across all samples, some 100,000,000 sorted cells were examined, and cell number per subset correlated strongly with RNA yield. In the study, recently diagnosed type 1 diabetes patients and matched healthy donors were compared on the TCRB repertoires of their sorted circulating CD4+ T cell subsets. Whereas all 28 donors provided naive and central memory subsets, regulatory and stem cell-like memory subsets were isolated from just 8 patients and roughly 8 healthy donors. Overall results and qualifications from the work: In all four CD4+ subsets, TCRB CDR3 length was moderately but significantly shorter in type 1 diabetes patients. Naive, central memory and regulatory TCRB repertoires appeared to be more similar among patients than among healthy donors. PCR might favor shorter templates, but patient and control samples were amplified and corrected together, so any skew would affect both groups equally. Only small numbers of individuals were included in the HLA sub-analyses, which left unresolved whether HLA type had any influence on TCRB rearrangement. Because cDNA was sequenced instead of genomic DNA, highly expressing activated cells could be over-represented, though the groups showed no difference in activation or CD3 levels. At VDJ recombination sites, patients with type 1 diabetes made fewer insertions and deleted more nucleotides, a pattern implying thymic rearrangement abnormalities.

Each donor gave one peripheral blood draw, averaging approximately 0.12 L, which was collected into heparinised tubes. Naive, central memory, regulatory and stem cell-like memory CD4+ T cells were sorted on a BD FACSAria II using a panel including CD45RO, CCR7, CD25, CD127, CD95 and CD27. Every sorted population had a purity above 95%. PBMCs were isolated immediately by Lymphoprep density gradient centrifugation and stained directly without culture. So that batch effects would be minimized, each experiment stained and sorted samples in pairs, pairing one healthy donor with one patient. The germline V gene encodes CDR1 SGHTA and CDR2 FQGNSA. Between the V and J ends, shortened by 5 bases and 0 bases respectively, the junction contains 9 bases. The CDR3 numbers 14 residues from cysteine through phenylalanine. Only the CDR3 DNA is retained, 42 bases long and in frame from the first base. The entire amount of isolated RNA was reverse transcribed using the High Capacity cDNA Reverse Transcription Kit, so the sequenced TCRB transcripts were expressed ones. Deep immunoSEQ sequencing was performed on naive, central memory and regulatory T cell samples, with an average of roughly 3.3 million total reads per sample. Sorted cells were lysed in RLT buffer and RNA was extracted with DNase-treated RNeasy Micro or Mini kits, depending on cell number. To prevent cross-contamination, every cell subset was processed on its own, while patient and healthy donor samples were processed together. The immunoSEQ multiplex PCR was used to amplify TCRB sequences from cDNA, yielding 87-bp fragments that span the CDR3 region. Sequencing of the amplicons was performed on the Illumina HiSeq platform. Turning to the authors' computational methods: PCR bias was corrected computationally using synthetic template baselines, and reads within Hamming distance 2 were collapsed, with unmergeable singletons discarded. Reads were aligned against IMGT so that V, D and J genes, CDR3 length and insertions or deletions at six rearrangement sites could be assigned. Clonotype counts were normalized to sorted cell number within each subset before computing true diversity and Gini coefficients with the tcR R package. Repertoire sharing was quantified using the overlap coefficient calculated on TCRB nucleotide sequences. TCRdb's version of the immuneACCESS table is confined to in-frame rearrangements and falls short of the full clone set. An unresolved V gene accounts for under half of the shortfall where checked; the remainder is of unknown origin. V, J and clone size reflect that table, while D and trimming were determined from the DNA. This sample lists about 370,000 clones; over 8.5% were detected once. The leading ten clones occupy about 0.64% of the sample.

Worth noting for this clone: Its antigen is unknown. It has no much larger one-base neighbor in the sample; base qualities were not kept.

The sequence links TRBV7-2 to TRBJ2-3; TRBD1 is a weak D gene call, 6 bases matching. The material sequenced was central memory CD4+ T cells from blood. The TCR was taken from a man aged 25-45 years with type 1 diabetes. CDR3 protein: CASSQGHSTDTQYF. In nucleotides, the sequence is TGTGCCAGCAGCCAGGGGCATAGCACAGATACGCAGTATTTT.